This entry features one TCR beta chain sequence. Germline values: CDR1 MNHEY, CDR2 SVGAGI. The CDR3 runs 13 residues. Trimming shortened V by 10 bases and J by 8 bases, and 15 bases separated the two germline ends. The data originate from a study of blood T cell repertoires in COVID-19. In the study overall: Collection of acute and convalescent COVID-19 samples took place in the United States, Italy and Spain. The cDNA or gDNA used as material had been derived from T cells, B-cell-depleted T cells, or PBMCs.

Source study methods: Estimated nucleated cell counts came from reference gene primer amplification. Clones were read by immunoSEQ multiplex PCR, and TCRdb kept only the in-frame ones, dropping some. That table is the source of V, J and clone size, and D and trimming were worked out from the DNA. The sample has under 300,000 clones, roughly 87% seen once. The V call is TRBV6-5, the J call TRBJ1-6; D not certain. The specimen was peripheral blood. This TCR was sampled from a man aged 60 to 69 who had recovered from COVID-19. The CDR3 is CAIQARRYSPLHF. The CDR3 coding sequence is TGTGCCATCCAGGCCAGGAGGTATTCACCCCTCCACTTT.